Shown below are 26 T cell receptor beta chains from a single sample sequenced in a study of blood T cell repertoires in COVID-19 (dated by TCRdb to about 2020). Library construction relied on the immunoSEQ multiplex PCR assay. In its TCRdb copy, this immuneACCESS table keeps in-frame sequences only and misses some clones. Where compared with another copy, unresolved V genes explain less than half of these, and the others have no known cause. The sample yields a few hundred thousand clones; roughly 90% were counted once. Together, the top ten hold 3.9% of the sample. The sequenced sample was peripheral blood. These receptors originate from an older woman with COVID-19, enrolled during active disease.

The chain combines TRBV12-3 or TRBV12-4 with TRBJ1-1; D is uncertain. Deletions cut 6 bases from V and 1 base from J, with 6 bases between. The CDR3 is 12 amino acids. The CDR3 region has the DNA TGTGCCAGCAGCCTACCGAACACTGAAGCTTTCTTT. It specifies CASSLPNTEAFF.

The chain uses TRBV6-6 and TRBJ1-2, with D unclear. Trimming left V 6 bases short and J 12 bases short, with 14 bases between. Germline loops: CDR1 MNHNY, CDR2 SVGAGI (reference sequence). The CDR3 has 11 amino acids. CDR3 in DNA: TGTGCCAGCAGAATTAACGACATGCACACCTTC. Translation: CASRINDMHTF.

This rearrangement joins TRBV6-5 to TRBJ1-2; a possible D gene is TRBD1 (6 bases). Trimming removed 5 bases from V and 13 bases from J, with 20 bases in between. The CDR3 spans 13 residues. In germline, CDR1 is MNHEY, CDR2 SVGAGI. For the CDR3, the DNA is TGTGCCAGCAGTCACGACAGGAGCGGCCGCCCCACCTTC. Its protein product is CASSHDRSGRPTF.

The chain employs TRBV27 and TRBJ1-3; D remains ambiguous. The germline V gene encodes CDR1 MNHEY and CDR2 SMNVEV (reference sequence). The CDR3 consists of 14 residues. V was shortened by 6 bases and J by 2 bases, with 11 bases between the two germline ends. The CDR3 DNA reads as TGTGCCAGCAGATCCCCAGGCGCTGGAAACACCATATATTTT. Its protein product is CASRSPGAGNTIYF.

V is TRBV2 and J is TRBJ1-2; 9 bases agree with TRBD1. Germline CDR1 and CDR2: SNHLY and FYNNEI. J was trimmed by 4 bases and V by 6 bases; bases with no gene match: 6. The CDR3 is made up of 14 amino acids. The CDR3 DNA is TGTGCCAGCAGCCCGACAGGGGGGCCCTATGGCTACACCTTC. Amino acid sequence: CASSPTGGPYGYTF.

The CDR3 DNA reads TGTGCCAGCAGCTTACAGGGGGGAGGCTATGGCTACACCTTC. Protein sequence: CASSLQGGGYGYTF. The V and J genes are TRBV11-2 and TRBJ1-2; 7 bases line up with TRBD1. The germline V gene encodes CDR1 SGHAT and CDR2 FQNNGV. The CDR3 has 14 residues. The junction had 4 bases not matched to a gene; V was cut back by 2 bases and J by 4 bases.

This sequence joins TRBV5-1 and TRBJ2-7; D might be TRBD1 (5 bases). Germline CDR1 is SGHRS and CDR2 is YFSETQ. The CDR3 runs to 15 residues. With 2 bases removed from V and 2 bases from J, the gap between germline ends came to 14 bases. CDR3 DNA: TGCGCCAGCAGCTTTAGTCTGGACACCACCTACGAGCAGTACTTC. Translation gives CASSFSLDTTYEQYF.

The chain's CDR3 is CASSPGQGAGPGNTIYF. The CDR3 nucleotides read TGTGCCAGCAGCCCTGGCCAGGGGGCCGGGCCCGGAAACACCATATATTTT. This chain uses TRBV7-8 with TRBJ1-3; the match to TRBD1 covers 8 bases. Germline assignment: CDR1 SGHVS and CDR2 FQNEAQ. The trim removed 5 bases at V and 4 bases at J, leaving 13 bases unmatched. The CDR3 runs to 17 residues.

The J gene is TRBJ2-7, the V gene TRBV7-8; 9 positions agree with TRBD1. This CDR3 is 14 amino acids long. In germline, CDR1 is SGHVS, CDR2 FQNEAQ. Germline trimming cut 6 bases from V and 6 bases from J; bases unmatched to any gene: 9. As DNA, the CDR3 is TGTGCCAGCAGGTACGGACAGGGGCCGGGCGAGCAGTACTTC. It yields the protein CASRYGQGPGEQYF.

The J gene is TRBJ2-2, the V gene TRBV5-6, with 10 bases aligning to TRBD1. The CDR3 extends over 14 amino acids. Per the germline V gene, CDR1 is SGHDT and CDR2 is YYEEEE. V was pared by 3 bases and J by 7 bases, with 3 bases of the junction left unmatched. CDR3 region: CASSWDRGVGELFF. As DNA, the CDR3 is TGTGCCAGCAGCTGGGACAGGGGTGTCGGGGAGCTGTTTTTT.

The V gene is TRBV7-2, the J gene TRBJ2-3, with a tentative D call TRBD2 (6 bases). Germline CDR1 is SGHTA and CDR2 is FQGNSA. Between the trimmed V and J ends, which lost 5 bases and 2 bases, there was a span of 11 bases. This CDR3 has 14 residues. CDR3 in amino acids: CASSPGTFTDTQYF. The DNA of the CDR3 is TGTGCCAGCAGCCCAGGGACTTTCACAGATACGCAGTATTTT.

The gene calls are TRBV23-1 and TRBJ2-7; TRBD1 matches at 10 bases. TRBV23-1 is designated an ORF whose function remains uncertain. Trimming at V came to 1 base and at J to 6 bases, leaving 12 bases not matched to a gene. The CDR3 totals 17 residues. The chain's CDR3 is CASSQYKKRQGASEQYF. The CDR3 nucleotides are TGCGCCAGCAGTCAATATAAAAAGAGACAGGGGGCATCCGAGCAGTACTTC.

This chain connects TRBV5-1 to TRBJ1-6; D call uncertain. This CDR3 has 13 residues. CDR1 is SGHRS, CDR2 YFSETQ, per germline. V was shortened by 6 bases and J by 4 bases, with 8 bases between the two germline ends. Written as DNA, the CDR3 is TGCGCCAGCACAACAGAATATAATTCACCCCTCCACTTT. Translation gives CASTTEYNSPLHF.

This sequence joins TRBV6-6 and TRBJ1-1; D gene ambiguous. Trimming shortened V by 4 bases and J by 1 base, and 7 bases separated the two germline ends. CDR3 length: 13 residues. Looked up from germline, CDR1 is MNHNY and CDR2 is SVGAGI (reference sequence). The CDR3 coding sequence is TGTGCCAGCAGTTCCCTCGGGAACACTGAAGCTTTCTTT. The encoded protein is CASSSLGNTEAFF.

The chain couples TRBV27 to TRBJ2-7; possibly TRBD1 for D (7 bases). CDR3 length: 17 residues. V was shortened by 6 bases and J by 6 bases, with 27 bases between the two germline ends. CDR1 MNHEY and CDR2 SMNVEV come from the germline V gene (reference sequence). This chain's CDR3 is CASSFYADPTGRFEQYF. The CDR3 DNA reads as TGTGCCAGCAGCTTTTACGCCGACCCGACAGGGAGGTTCGAGCAGTACTTC.

V and J are TRBV27 and TRBJ2-3, with TRBD1 matching 8 bases. The CDR3 length is 17 residues. Germline CDR1 is MNHEY and CDR2 is SMNVEV (reference sequence). The V segment lost 0 bases and the J segment 0 bases; nucleotides outside the gene matches: 5. CDR3 amino acids: CASSLSPWTGSTDTQYF. The CDR3 nucleotides are TGTGCCAGCAGTTTATCCCCCTGGACAGGGAGCACAGATACGCAGTATTTT.

The chain is built from TRBV11-1 and TRBJ2-1; D not resolved. The CDR3 extends over 13 amino acids. The V gene's germline CDR1 is SGHAT and CDR2 FQDESV (reference sequence). V shed 0 bases and J shed 2 bases, with 2 bases lying between them. The CDR3, as DNA: TGTGCCAGCAGCTTAGCTACCTACAATGAGCAGTTCTTC. It specifies CASSLATYNEQFF.

J is TRBJ2-1 and V is TRBV5-1; 8 nucleotides line up with TRBD2. CDR1 is SGHRS and CDR2 is YFSETQ in the germline V gene. Trimming cost V 7 bases and J 8 bases; bases outside gene matches: 8. The CDR3 sequence is 13 residues long. CDR3 amino acids: CASGRGGPDEQFF. The CDR3 DNA reads as TGCGCCAGCGGACGGGGGGGGCCGGATGAGCAGTTCTTC.

J is TRBJ1-3 and V is TRBV5-1, with D possibly TRBD1 on 6 matching bases. The CDR3 extends over 17 amino acids. Trimming removed 0 bases at V and 0 bases at J, with 13 bases between. Germline CDR1 SGHRS, CDR2 YFSETQ. This CDR3 is CASSLVGQAISGNTIYF. CDR3 DNA: TGCGCCAGCAGCTTGGTGGGACAAGCAATCTCTGGAAACACCATATATTTT.

The count of this clone is one. V usage is TRBV3-1 (or the pseudogene TRBV3-2) and J usage is TRBJ2-1, with 10 bases matching TRBD1. The ends lost 4 bases at V and 7 bases at J; junction bases unmatched: 10. CDR1 LGHDT and CDR2 YNNKEL come from the germline V gene (reference sequence). The CDR3 totals 16 residues. The CDR3 spells CASSRTGTGVFNEQFF. Written as DNA, the CDR3 is TGTGCCAGCAGCCGAACCGGGACAGGGGTATTTAATGAGCAGTTCTTC.

The chain couples TRBV6-5 to TRBJ1-1; D is perhaps TRBD1 (5 bases). CDR3 length: 11 residues. From germline, CDR1 is MNHEY and CDR2 SVGAGI. Trimming stripped 11 bases from V and 0 bases from J, with 7 bases between. DNA for the CDR3: TGTGCCGTCAGGGTGAACACTGAAGCTTTCTTT. Protein sequence: CAVRVNTEAFF.

The rearrangement joins TRBV3-1 (or the pseudogene TRBV3-2) to TRBJ2-3; D might be TRBD2 (6 bases). Germline V lookup: CDR1 LGHDT, CDR2 YNNKEL (reference sequence). The CDR3 extends over 16 amino acids. Deletions cut 4 bases from V and 2 bases from J, with 16 bases between. The chain's CDR3 is CASSRQTRSYTDTQYF. For the CDR3, the DNA is TGTGCCAGCAGCCGCCAGACTAGGTCCTACACAGATACGCAGTATTTT.

The V gene is TRBV10-3, the J gene TRBJ1-2; D unclear. V was shortened by 0 bases and J by 0 bases, with 8 bases between the two germline ends. Germline V CDR1 and CDR2: ENHRY, SYGVKD. The CDR3 is made up of 15 amino acids. Written as DNA, the CDR3 is TGTGCCATCAGTGAGTCGTCAGTTACTAACTATGGCTACACCTTC. Its protein is CAISESSVTNYGYTF.

This chain connects TRBV2 to TRBJ1-3; the match to TRBD1 covers 8 bases. Germline V gives CDR1 SNHLY, CDR2 FYNNEI. This CDR3 spans 14 amino acids. V was clipped by 7 bases and J by 2 bases; unmatched bases: 4. CDR3 sequence: CASMTGDAGNTIYF. In nucleotides, the CDR3 is TGTGCCAGCATGACAGGGGACGCTGGAAACACCATATATTTT. Full variable domain (remainder filled in from reference TRBV2 and TRBJ1-3): EPEVTQTPSHQVTQMGQEVILRCVPISNHLYFYWYRQILGQKVEFLVSFYNNEISEKSEIFDDQFSVERPDGSNFTLKIRSTKLEDSAMYFCASMTGDAGNTIYFGEGSWLTVV.

This chain uses TRBV19 with TRBJ1-5; D gene uncertain. The ends were cut back, 4 bases at V and 4 bases at J, with 14 bases in the middle. The germline gives CDR1 LNHDA, CDR2 SQIVND (reference sequence). The CDR3 contains 15 residues. The CDR3 protein is CASSRASRGNQPQHF. The CDR3 coding sequence is TGTGCCAGTAGTAGAGCTTCCCGTGGTAATCAGCCCCAGCATTTT.

The chain carries TRBV19 and TRBJ1-1; D is undetermined. V was trimmed by 6 bases and J by 5 bases, leaving 13 bases between them. This CDR3 region has 13 residues. Per germline, CDR1 LNHDA and CDR2 SQIVND (reference sequence). CDR3 amino acids: CASREQILTEAFF. CDR3 bases: TGTGCCAGTAGGGAACAGATCTTGACTGAAGCTTTCTTT.